This T cell receptor beta chain comes out of a study of cytomegalovirus exposure and HLA in healthy donors. CDR1 is SGDLS, CDR2 YYNGEE, per germline. V lost 0 bases and J 1 base, leaving 7 bases between the germline ends. The CDR3 runs to 14 residues. PCR used 60 Vbeta primers and 13 Jbeta primers. Clones were sequenced by immunoSEQ multiplex PCR, and TCRdb holds only the in-frame ones, with some missing. The sample lists 100,000 to 150,000 clones; around 85% were seen once. The chain is built from TRBV9 and TRBJ1-2; D unclear. The material sequenced was PBMCs. This TCR was sampled from a boy aged 10-17 years in good health and CMV-seronegative. DNA for the CDR3: TGTGCCAGCAGCGTAGGGGCAGGTAACTATGGCTACACCTTC. Residues: CASSVGAGNYGYTF.